A selection of T cell receptor beta chains follows, all from one sample in a study of blood T cell repertoires in COVID-19. Profiling relied on immunoSEQ multiplex PCR, and the TCRdb table lists in-frame clones only, not all of them. The table records roughly 84,000 clones, roughly 80% of them present only once. The material sequenced was peripheral blood. Source of these receptors: an elderly man with active or convalescent COVID-19. Each CDR3 is given with its conserved first and last residue. The D gene is left open where the match is weak. Only some rows state a clone size, as once, few, many or a class for expanded clones.

CDR3 protein: CASSSGQGTHNEQFF; CDR3 DNA: TGTGCCAGCAGCTCGGGACAGGGGACGCACAATGAGCAGTTCTTC; J gene: TRBJ2-1; clone size: NA; D gene: TRBD1; V gene: TRBV11-2
CDR3 protein: CATSDSGISGRYRETQYF; CDR3 DNA: TGTGCCACCAGTGATTCCGGGATTAGCGGGAGGTATCGAGAGACCCAGTACTTC; J gene: TRBJ2-5; clone size: NA; D gene: TRBD2; V gene: TRBV24-1
CDR3 protein: CASSGSGGTQYF; CDR3 DNA: TGTGCCAGCAGTGGGAGTGGCGGTACGCAGTATTTT; J gene: TRBJ2-3; clone size: NA; D gene: NA; V gene: TRBV7-2
CDR3 protein: CATSGRAGANVLTF; CDR3 DNA: TGTGCCACCAGCGGTCGTGCTGGGGCCAACGTCCTGACTTTC; J gene: TRBJ2-6; clone size: NA; D gene: NA; V gene: TRBV24-1
CDR3 protein: CASTSFGVMGDTQYF; CDR3 DNA: TGTGCCAGCACCTCCTTCGGGGTAATGGGAGATACGCAGTATTTT; J gene: TRBJ2-3; clone size: NA; D gene: NA; V gene: TRBV5-4
CDR3 protein: CASSLGGSVGEQFF; CDR3 DNA: TGCGCCAGCAGCTTAGGCGGGAGCGTTGGTGAGCAGTTCTTC; J gene: TRBJ2-1; clone size: many; D gene: TRBD2; V gene: TRBV5-1
CDR3 protein: CATSRGRGKDGYTF; CDR3 DNA: TGTGCCACCAGCAGAGGGAGGGGAAAAGATGGCTACACCTTC; J gene: TRBJ1-2; clone size: NA; D gene: NA; V gene: TRBV15
CDR3 protein: CASSLGLAGGGPYDNEQFF; CDR3 DNA: TGCGCCAGCAGCTTGGGACTAGCGGGTGGAGGTCCCTATGACAATGAGCAGTTCTTC; J gene: TRBJ2-1; clone size: NA; D gene: TRBD2; V gene: TRBV5-1
CDR3 protein: CASSYSEGATEAFF; CDR3 DNA: TGTGCCAGCAGTTACTCGGAAGGGGCCACTGAAGCTTTCTTT; J gene: TRBJ1-1; clone size: NA; D gene: NA; V gene: TRBV6-5
CDR3 protein: CASSFSGQGGSDTQYF; CDR3 DNA: TGTGCCAGTAGTTTCTCCGGACAGGGTGGATCAGATACGCAGTATTTT; J gene: TRBJ2-3; clone size: NA; D gene: TRBD1; V gene: TRBV19
CDR3 protein: CASRADRNNEQFF; CDR3 DNA: TGTGCCAGCAGGGCGGACAGAAACAATGAGCAGTTCTTC; J gene: TRBJ2-1; clone size: NA; D gene: NA; V gene: TRBV2
CDR3 protein: CASRATGRGNTIYF; CDR3 DNA: TGTGCCAGCAGGGCCACAGGGCGGGGAAACACCATATATTTT; J gene: TRBJ1-3; clone size: NA; D gene: NA; V gene: TRBV9
CDR3 protein: CASSEGVWELSTGELFF; CDR3 DNA: TGTGCCAGCAGTGAAGGGGTGTGGGAGTTAAGCACCGGGGAGCTGTTTTTT; J gene: TRBJ2-2; clone size: NA; D gene: NA; V gene: TRBV6-1
CDR3 protein: CASSEAGFAGGETQYF; CDR3 DNA: TGTGCCAGCAGTGAAGCCGGTTTTGCGGGAGGAGAGACCCAGTACTTC; J gene: TRBJ2-5; clone size: NA; D gene: TRBD2; V gene: TRBV2
CDR3 protein: CASSLVTGGSGNQPQHF; CDR3 DNA: TGTGCCAGCAGCTTAGTCACCGGGGGGTCAGGCAATCAGCCCCAGCATTTT; J gene: TRBJ1-5; clone size: NA; D gene: NA; V gene: TRBV7-9
CDR3 protein: CASSLYRTGASPLHF; CDR3 DNA: TGTGCCAGCAGTTTATATCGGACAGGGGCTTCACCCCTCCACTTT; J gene: TRBJ1-6; clone size: NA; D gene: TRBD1; V gene: TRBV28
CDR3 protein: CASSLGRASGNTIYF; CDR3 DNA: TGTGCCAGCAGCTTGGGCAGGGCATCTGGAAACACCATATATTTT; J gene: TRBJ1-3; clone size: NA; D gene: NA; V gene: TRBV7-3
CDR3 protein: CASSPARVAGNTIYF; CDR3 DNA: TGTGCCAGTTCCCCGGCCAGGGTAGCAGGAAACACCATATATTTT; J gene: TRBJ1-3; clone size: once; D gene: NA; V gene: TRBV19
CDR3 protein: CSASSGFNEKLFF; CDR3 DNA: TGCAGTGCTAGTTCGGGTTTTAATGAAAAACTGTTTTTT; J gene: TRBJ1-4; clone size: NA; D gene: NA; V gene: TRBV20-1
CDR3 protein: CASSRQLRTVMTDTQYF; CDR3 DNA: TGTGCCAGCAGCCGACAATTAAGGACTGTAATGACAGATACGCAGTATTTT; J gene: TRBJ2-3; clone size: NA; D gene: NA; V gene: TRBV7-9
CDR3 protein: CASRLGTGAYGYTF; CDR3 DNA: TGTGCCAGCAGGCTCGGGACAGGGGCCTATGGCTACACCTTC; J gene: TRBJ1-2; clone size: NA; D gene: TRBD1; V gene: TRBV28
CDR3 protein: CASITGGGYQYNEQFF; CDR3 DNA: TGTGCCAGCATTACTGGCGGGGGATATCAGTACAATGAGCAGTTCTTC; J gene: TRBJ2-1; clone size: NA; D gene: TRBD2; V gene: TRBV28
CDR3 protein: CAWTPNYGYTF; CDR3 DNA: TGTGCCTGGACTCCTAACTATGGCTACACCTTC; J gene: TRBJ1-2; clone size: few; D gene: NA; V gene: TRBV30
CDR3 protein: CASSQAGGYQETQYF; CDR3 DNA: TGTGCCAGCAGCCAGGCCGGGGGGTACCAAGAGACCCAGTACTTC; J gene: TRBJ2-5; clone size: NA; D gene: TRBD2; V gene: TRBV3-1/TRBV3-2
CDR3 protein: CSANRDLDTEAFF; CDR3 DNA: TGCAGCGCCAACAGGGATTTAGACACTGAAGCTTTCTTT; J gene: TRBJ1-1; clone size: NA; D gene: NA; V gene: TRBV29-1
CDR3 protein: CAWSRGGPQPQHF; CDR3 DNA: TGTGCCTGGAGTCGGGGGGGGCCCCAGCCCCAGCATTTT; J gene: TRBJ1-5; clone size: NA; D gene: NA; V gene: TRBV30
CDR3 protein: CASSTTANTGELFF; CDR3 DNA: TGTGCCAGTAGTACGACAGCGAACACCGGGGAGCTGTTTTTT; J gene: TRBJ2-2; clone size: NA; D gene: NA; V gene: TRBV19
CDR3 protein: CASSPDREIEAFF; CDR3 DNA: TGTGCCAGCAGCCCCGACAGGGAGATTGAAGCTTTCTTT; J gene: TRBJ1-1; clone size: NA; D gene: TRBD1; V gene: TRBV11-2
CDR3 protein: CASSIFFGDNSPLHF; CDR3 DNA: TGTGCCAGTAGTATTTTTTTCGGGGATAATTCACCCCTCCACTTT; J gene: TRBJ1-6; clone size: NA; D gene: NA; V gene: TRBV19
CDR3 protein: CASSEAIIDGELFF; CDR3 DNA: TGTGCCAGCAGTGAGGCCATTATTGACGGGGAGCTGTTTTTT; J gene: TRBJ2-2; clone size: NA; D gene: NA; V gene: TRBV2
CDR3 protein: CSVEGTQGRRETQYF; CDR3 DNA: TGCAGCGTTGAAGGTACACAGGGGCGGAGGGAGACCCAGTACTTC; J gene: TRBJ2-5; clone size: NA; D gene: TRBD1; V gene: TRBV29-1
CDR3 protein: CASRVLAGEEYF; CDR3 DNA: TGCGCCAGCAGAGTACTAGCGGGGGAGGAGTATTTT; J gene: TRBJ2-3; clone size: NA; D gene: TRBD2; V gene: TRBV5-1
CDR3 protein: CAISEGQGQVGYTF; CDR3 DNA: TGTGCCATCAGTGAGGGACAGGGGCAGGTGGGCTACACCTTC; J gene: TRBJ1-2; clone size: once; D gene: TRBD1; V gene: TRBV10-3
CDR3 protein: CASSPRRQVSYGYTF; CDR3 DNA: TGTGCCAGCAGCCCCCGTCGACAGGTTTCGTATGGCTACACCTTC; J gene: TRBJ1-2; clone size: NA; D gene: NA; V gene: TRBV3-1/TRBV3-2
CDR3 protein: CASSYRTSGVAGELFF; CDR3 DNA: TGCGCCAGCAGCTACCGGACTAGCGGGGTTGCCGGGGAGCTGTTTTTT; J gene: TRBJ2-2; clone size: once; D gene: TRBD2; V gene: TRBV5-1
CDR3 protein: CASSPRQGNSGNTIYF; CDR3 DNA: TGTGCCAGCAGTCCGAGACAGGGCAACTCTGGAAACACCATATATTTT; J gene: TRBJ1-3; clone size: NA; D gene: TRBD1; V gene: TRBV28
CDR3 protein: CSAKGGLAGDNEQFF; CDR3 DNA: TGCAGCGCAAAGGGGGGACTAGCGGGAGACAATGAGCAGTTCTTC; J gene: TRBJ2-1; clone size: NA; D gene: TRBD2; V gene: TRBV29-1
CDR3 protein: CASSLAGVSKGETQYF; CDR3 DNA: TGTGCCAGCAGCTTAGCGGGCGTGTCGAAGGGGGAGACCCAGTACTTC; J gene: TRBJ2-5; clone size: NA; D gene: NA; V gene: TRBV7-2
CDR3 protein: CASSYSISGREETQYF; CDR3 DNA: TGTGCCAGCAGTTACTCGATTTCTGGCAGGGAAGAGACCCAGTACTTC; J gene: TRBJ2-5; clone size: once; D gene: NA; V gene: TRBV6-5
CDR3 protein: CASSPTGREDNEQFF; CDR3 DNA: TGTGCCAGCAGCCCGACGGGCAGGGAGGACAATGAGCAGTTCTTC; J gene: TRBJ2-1; clone size: NA; D gene: NA; V gene: TRBV2
CDR3 protein: CASSPPGQDQPQHF; CDR3 DNA: TGTGCCAGCAGTCCCCCGGGACAGGATCAGCCCCAGCATTTT; J gene: TRBJ1-5; clone size: few; D gene: TRBD1; V gene: TRBV7-8
CDR3 protein: CASSFTLAGGGSDTQYF; CDR3 DNA: TGCGCCAGCAGCTTCACGCTAGCGGGAGGAGGGTCAGATACGCAGTATTTT; J gene: TRBJ2-3; clone size: NA; D gene: TRBD2; V gene: TRBV5-1
CDR3 protein: CASSLRTDTQYF; CDR3 DNA: TGTGCCAGCAGTCTACGCACAGATACGCAGTATTTT; J gene: TRBJ2-3; clone size: NA; D gene: NA; V gene: TRBV3-1/TRBV3-2
CDR3 protein: CASTTGPREQFF; CDR3 DNA: TGTGCCAGCACGACAGGGCCGCGGGAGCAGTTCTTC; J gene: TRBJ2-1; clone size: NA; D gene: TRBD1; V gene: TRBV28
CDR3 protein: CASSLAPGRYGYTF; CDR3 DNA: TGCGCCAGCAGCTTGGCACCAGGGAGGTATGGCTACACCTTC; J gene: TRBJ1-2; clone size: NA; D gene: NA; V gene: TRBV5-1
CDR3 protein: CASSEALRGGDYGYTF; CDR3 DNA: TGTGCCAGCAGTGAAGCGCTTCGGGGAGGGGACTATGGCTACACCTTC; J gene: TRBJ1-2; clone size: NA; D gene: NA; V gene: TRBV2
CDR3 protein: CASSQPGGASNEQFF; CDR3 DNA: TGTGCCAGCAGCCAACCCGGAGGGGCCTCCAATGAGCAGTTCTTC; J gene: TRBJ2-1; clone size: once; D gene: NA; V gene: TRBV3-1/TRBV3-2
CDR3 protein: CASTPRGGGDSPLHF; CDR3 DNA: TGTGCCAGCACCCCAAGGGGCGGGGGAGATTCACCCCTCCACTTT; J gene: TRBJ1-6; clone size: NA; D gene: NA; V gene: TRBV2
CDR3 protein: CASSINPGQASPLHF; CDR3 DNA: TGTGCCAGTAGTATCAATCCGGGACAAGCTTCACCCCTCCACTTT; J gene: TRBJ1-6; clone size: few; D gene: NA; V gene: TRBV19
CDR3 protein: CASSVGITPLTDTQYF; CDR3 DNA: TGTGCCAGCAGCGTAGGAATCACCCCACTCACAGATACGCAGTATTTT; J gene: TRBJ2-3; clone size: NA; D gene: NA; V gene: TRBV9
CDR3 protein: CASSRDRSNSPLHF; CDR3 DNA: TGTGCCAGCAGCCGGGACAGATCAAATTCACCCCTCCACTTT; J gene: TRBJ1-6; clone size: NA; D gene: TRBD1; V gene: TRBV2
CDR3 protein: CASSRLAGVGETQYF; CDR3 DNA: TGTGCCAGCTCCAGGCTAGCGGGAGTCGGTGAGACCCAGTACTTC; J gene: TRBJ2-5; clone size: NA; D gene: TRBD2; V gene: TRBV19
CDR3 protein: CASRERVGNTIYF; CDR3 DNA: TGTGCCAGTAGAGAGAGGGTTGGAAACACCATATATTTT; J gene: TRBJ1-3; clone size: NA; D gene: NA; V gene: TRBV19
CDR3 protein: CAIRQGYSGNTIYF; CDR3 DNA: TGTGCCATCCGACAGGGGTACTCTGGAAACACCATATATTTT; J gene: TRBJ1-3; clone size: NA; D gene: TRBD1; V gene: TRBV10-3
CDR3 protein: CASRTGAGNTIYF; CDR3 DNA: TGTGCCAGCCGGACAGGGGCTGGAAACACCATATATTTT; J gene: TRBJ1-3; clone size: NA; D gene: TRBD1; V gene: TRBV6-5
CDR3 protein: CASSAGGAPLETQYF; CDR3 DNA: TGTGCCAGCAGTGCGGGCGGGGCCCCCCTGGAGACCCAGTACTTC; J gene: TRBJ2-5; clone size: NA; D gene: NA; V gene: TRBV2
CDR3 protein: CASNQIGPAGELFF; CDR3 DNA: TGTGCCAGTAACCAAATTGGGCCGGCCGGGGAGCTGTTTTTT; J gene: TRBJ2-2; clone size: NA; D gene: NA; V gene: TRBV28
CDR3 protein: CASSFTGNTEAFF; CDR3 DNA: TGTGCCAGCAGCTTCACAGGGAACACTGAAGCTTTCTTT; J gene: TRBJ1-1; clone size: NA; D gene: NA; V gene: TRBV7-9
CDR3 protein: CATSETGTGVQPQHF; CDR3 DNA: TGTGCCACCAGTGAAACCGGGACAGGGGTTCAGCCCCAGCATTTT; J gene: TRBJ1-5; clone size: NA; D gene: TRBD1; V gene: TRBV24-1
CDR3 protein: CASSLYPPSGGSDTQYF; CDR3 DNA: TGTGCCAGCAGTCTCTACCCCCCTAGCGGGGGATCAGATACGCAGTATTTT; J gene: TRBJ2-3; clone size: NA; D gene: TRBD2; V gene: TRBV6-6